Included here is one T cell receptor (beta chain) sequence, with context. Its specificity is unknown. 13 Jbeta primers and 60 Vbeta primers were used for the PCR. Clones were sequenced by immunoSEQ multiplex PCR, and TCRdb holds only the in-frame ones, with some missing. The table for this sample gives 150,000 to 200,000 clones. Germline lookup yields CDR1 SQVTM and CDR2 ANQGSEA. The CDR3 covers 14 residues. The ends were cut back, 3 bases at V and 3 bases at J, with 14 bases in the middle. The entry originates in a study of cytomegalovirus exposure and HLA in healthy donors. The wider study: A prior study identified approximately 120 million unique TCR beta sequences from some 180 million T cells.

Study-level findings and limits: In an earlier analysis, productive rearrangement rates for most beta V segments clustered near 87% or 30%. Near-uniform donor sequencing depth was presumed by presence/absence analyses.

The sequenced material came from PBMCs. This TCR was recovered from a woman aged 60-75 years in good health and CMV-seronegative. The chain links TRBV29-1 to TRBJ1-2; D uncertain. The CDR3 is CSVDGYGADYGYTF. In DNA form, the CDR3 reads TGCAGCGTTGATGGTTATGGTGCGGACTATGGCTACACCTTC.